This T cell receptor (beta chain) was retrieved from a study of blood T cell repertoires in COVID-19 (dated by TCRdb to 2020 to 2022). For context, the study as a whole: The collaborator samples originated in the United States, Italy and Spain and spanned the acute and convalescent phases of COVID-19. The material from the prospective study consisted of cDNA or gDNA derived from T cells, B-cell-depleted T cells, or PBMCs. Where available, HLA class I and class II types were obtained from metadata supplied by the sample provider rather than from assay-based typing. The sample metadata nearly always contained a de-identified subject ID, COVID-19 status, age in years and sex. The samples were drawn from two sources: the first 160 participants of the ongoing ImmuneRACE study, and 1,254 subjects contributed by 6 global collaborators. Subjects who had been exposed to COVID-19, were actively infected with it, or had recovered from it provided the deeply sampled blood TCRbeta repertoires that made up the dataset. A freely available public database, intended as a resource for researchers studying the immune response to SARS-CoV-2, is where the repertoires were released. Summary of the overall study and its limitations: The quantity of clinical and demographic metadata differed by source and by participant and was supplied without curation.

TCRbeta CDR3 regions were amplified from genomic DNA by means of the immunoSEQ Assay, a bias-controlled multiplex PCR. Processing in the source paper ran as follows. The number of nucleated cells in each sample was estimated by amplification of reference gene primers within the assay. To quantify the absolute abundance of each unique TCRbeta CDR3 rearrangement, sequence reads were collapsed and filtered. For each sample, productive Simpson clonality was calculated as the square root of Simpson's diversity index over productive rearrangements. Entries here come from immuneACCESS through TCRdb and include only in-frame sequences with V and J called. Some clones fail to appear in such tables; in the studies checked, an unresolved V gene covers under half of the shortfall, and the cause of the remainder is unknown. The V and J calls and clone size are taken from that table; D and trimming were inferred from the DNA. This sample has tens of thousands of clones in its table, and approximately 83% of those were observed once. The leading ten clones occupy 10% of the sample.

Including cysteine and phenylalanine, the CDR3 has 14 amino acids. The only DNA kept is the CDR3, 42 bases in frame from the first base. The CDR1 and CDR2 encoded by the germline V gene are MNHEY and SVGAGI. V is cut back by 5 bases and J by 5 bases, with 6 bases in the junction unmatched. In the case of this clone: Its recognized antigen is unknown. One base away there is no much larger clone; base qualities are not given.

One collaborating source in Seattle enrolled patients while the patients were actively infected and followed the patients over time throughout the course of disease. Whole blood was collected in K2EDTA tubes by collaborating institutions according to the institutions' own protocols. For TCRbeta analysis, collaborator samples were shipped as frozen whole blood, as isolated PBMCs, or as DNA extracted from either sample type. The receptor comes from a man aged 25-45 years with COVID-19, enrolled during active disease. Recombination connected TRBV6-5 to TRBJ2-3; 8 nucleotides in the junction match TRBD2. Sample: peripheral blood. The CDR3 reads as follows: CASSPRAGGDTQYF. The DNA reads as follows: TGTGCCAGCAGTCCCCGGGCGGGAGGAGATACGCAGTATTTT.